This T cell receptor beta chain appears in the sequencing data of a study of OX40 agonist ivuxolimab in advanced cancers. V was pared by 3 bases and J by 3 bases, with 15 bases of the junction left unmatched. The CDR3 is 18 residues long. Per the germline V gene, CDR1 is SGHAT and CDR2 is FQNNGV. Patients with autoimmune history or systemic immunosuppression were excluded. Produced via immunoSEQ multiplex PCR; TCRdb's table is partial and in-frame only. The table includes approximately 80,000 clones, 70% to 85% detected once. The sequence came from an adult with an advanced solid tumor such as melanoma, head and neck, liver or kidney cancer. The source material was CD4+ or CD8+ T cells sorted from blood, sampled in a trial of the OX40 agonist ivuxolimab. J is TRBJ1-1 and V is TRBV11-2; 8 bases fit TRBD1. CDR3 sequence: CASSFLPTGARVDTEAFF. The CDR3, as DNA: TGTGCCAGCAGCTTCCTTCCGACAGGGGCCCGGGTAGACACTGAAGCTTTCTTT.